Each of the 22 T cell receptor beta chains below was sequenced from the same sample in a study of control samples from healthy donors and cancer patients. Clones were read by immunoSEQ multiplex PCR, and TCRdb kept only the in-frame ones, dropping some. The repertoire holds approximately 170,000 clones, with 85% to 90% as singletons. The specimen sequenced was blood. These receptors were obtained from a woman in her twenties or thirties in good health.

The chain employs TRBV15 and TRBJ2-5; possible D gene TRBD1, 5 bases. The CDR3 extends over 13 amino acids. The V end lost 3 bases, the J end lost 5 bases, and 10 bases lay between the germline ends. In germline, CDR1 is LNHNV, CDR2 YYDKDF (reference sequence). CDR3 sequence (DNA): TGTGCCACCAGCAGGTTACACAGGGAGACCCAGTACTTC. Protein sequence: CATSRLHRETQYF.

V gene TRBV10-3 combines with J gene TRBJ2-7; D gene uncertain. V lost 2 bases to trimming and J lost 6 bases, with 14 bases between them. This CDR3 spans 14 amino acids. Germline CDR1 is ENHRY and CDR2 is SYGVKD. For the CDR3, the DNA is TGTGCCATCAGTGAGAAAGTAGATGTCGGCGAGCAGTACTTC. Protein product: CAISEKVDVGEQYF.

This chain uses TRBV11-3 with TRBJ2-3; D is ambiguous. V was clipped by 0 bases and J by 4 bases, with 5 bases between them. The germline gives CDR1 SGHNT, CDR2 YENEEA. This CDR3 has 13 residues. The CDR3 reads CASSLDEADTQYF. The CDR3 bases are TGTGCCAGCAGCTTAGATGAGGCAGATACGCAGTATTTT. The full variable domain, completed using reference TRBV11-3 and TRBJ2-3, is EAGVVQSPRYKIIEKKQPVAFWCNPISGHNTLYWYLQNLGQGPELLIRYENEEAVDDSQLPKDRFSAERLKGVDSTLKIQPAELGDSAVYLCASSLDEADTQYFGPGTRLTVL.

Note on this clone: It may be a read error: a sequence one base away is much more abundant. The same CDR3 can be traced to other DNA sequences in this sample. The rearrangement uses TRBV11-2 and TRBJ1-1, with no clear D. CDR1 and CDR2 from the germline V gene are SGHAT and FQNNGV. V was pared by 3 bases and J by 0 bases, with 2 bases between. The CDR3 length is 12 residues. CDR3 amino acids: CASSFVNTEAFF. The CDR3 DNA reads TGTGCCAGCAGCTTCGTGAACACTGAAGCTTTCTTT.

The chain links TRBV28 to TRBJ2-5, with 9 nucleotides matching TRBD2. Germline-derived CDR1 and CDR2 are MDHEN and SYDVKM. With V trimmed by 7 bases and J by 4 bases, 7 bases remained unmatched. This CDR3 has 14 residues. The CDR3 DNA reads as TGTGCCAGCACGGGACTAGCAGACCGAGAGACCCAGTACTTC. This translates into CASTGLADRETQYF.

The gene calls are TRBV5-1 and TRBJ2-1; 8 nucleotides align to TRBD2. The CDR3 loop spans 16 amino acids. J was trimmed by 7 bases and V by 4 bases; bases with no gene match: 13. The V gene's germline CDR1 is SGHRS and CDR2 YFSETQ. The CDR3 coding sequence is TGCGCCAGCAGCCCCGCCGGGGGGCGGGGGGTTAATGAGCAGTTCTTC. This gives the protein CASSPAGGRGVNEQFF. The entire variable domain, with the rest obtained from reference TRBV5-1 and TRBJ2-1, is as follows: KAGVTQTPRYLIKTRGQQVTLSCSPISGHRSVSWYQQTPGQGLQFLFEYFSETQRNKGNFPGRFSGRQFSNSRSEMNVSTLELGDSALYLCASSPAGGRGVNEQFFGPGTRLTVL.

The chain combines TRBV19 with TRBJ1-5; D not resolved. Germline CDR1 reads LNHDA; CDR2 reads SQIVND (reference sequence). This CDR3 region has 20 residues. Trimming removed 3 bases at V and 3 bases at J, with 27 bases between. CDR3 residues: CASSIVGQAPWRPFNQPQHF. The DNA of the CDR3 is TGTGCCAGTAGTATTGTAGGGCAGGCCCCTTGGAGGCCTTTCAATCAGCCCCAGCATTTT. The whole variable domain, filled in from reference TRBV19 and TRBJ1-5, reads DGGITQSPKYLFRKEGQNVTLSCEQNLNHDAMYWYRQDPGQGLRLIYYSQIVNDFQKGDIAEGYSVSREKKESFPLTVTSAQKNPTAFYLCASSIVGQAPWRPFNQPQHFGDGTRLSIL.

CDR3 region: CASSRGQGNQPQHF. In DNA, the CDR3 is TGTGCCAGTAGCAGGGGACAGGGCAATCAGCCCCAGCATTTT. The V gene is TRBV19, the J gene TRBJ1-5, with 8 bases identical to TRBD1. CDR3 length: 14 residues. Germline V CDR1 and CDR2: LNHDA, SQIVND (reference sequence). After removal of 6 bases from V and 2 bases from J, the junction contained 3 bases not matched to a gene.

The chain recombines TRBV28 with TRBJ2-1, with D maybe TRBD2 (5 bases). V was shortened by 6 bases and J by 12 bases, with 12 bases between the two germline ends. Looked up from germline, CDR1 is MDHEN and CDR2 is SYDVKM. The CDR3 sequence is 11 residues long. The CDR3 coding sequence is TGTGCCAGCAGCCGCGGGCGCCCGCAGTTCTTC. Encoded protein: CASSRGRPQFF. Using reference TRBV28 and TRBJ2-1 for the parts outside the CDR3, the full variable domain is DVKVTQSSRYLVKRTGEKVFLECVQDMDHENMFWYRQDPGLGLRLIYFSYDVKMKEKGDIPEGYSVSREKKERFSLILESASTNQTSMYLCASSRGRPQFFGPGTRLTVL.

On this clone itself: This sample includes further DNA sequences coding for the same CDR3. The rearrangement uses TRBV5-1 and TRBJ1-5, with a tentative D call TRBD1 (5 bases). V was trimmed by 5 bases and J by 3 bases, leaving 9 bases between them. There are 13 residues in the CDR3. Per germline, CDR1 SGHRS and CDR2 YFSETQ. CDR3 amino acids: CASSPGHNQPQHF. The CDR3 DNA follows: TGCGCCAGCAGTCCAGGGCACAATCAGCCCCAGCATTTT.

This sequence joins TRBV11-2 and TRBJ1-1; a weak D match, TRBD1 (5 bases). The CDR3 is 12 amino acids. Germline assignment: CDR1 SGHAT and CDR2 FQNNGV. The germline V and J ends were trimmed by 4 bases and 7 bases, with 10 bases remaining between them. CDR3 residues: CASSSQGIEAFF. As DNA, the CDR3 is TGTGCCAGCAGCTCTCAGGGTATTGAAGCTTTCTTT.

The chain links TRBV5-4 to TRBJ1-6, with no clear D. The CDR3 is made up of 18 amino acids. V lost 4 bases, J lost 0 bases, and 17 bases lay in between. In germline, CDR1 is SGHNT, CDR2 YYREEE (reference sequence). In nucleotides, the CDR3 is TGTGCCAGCAGCCTTCGACTGTTCCTCAGCTCCTATAATTCACCCCTCCACTTT. It is translated as CASSLRLFLSSYNSPLHF. Filled out from reference TRBV5-4 and TRBJ1-6, the complete variable domain reads ETGVTQSPTHLIKTRGQQVTLRCSSQSGHNTVSWYQQALGQGPQFIFQYYREEENGRGNFPPRFSGLQFPNYSSELNVNALELDDSALYLCASSLRLFLSSYNSPLHFGNGTRLTVT.

The V and J genes are TRBV4-2 and TRBJ1-2; D possibly corresponds to TRBD1 (5 bases). Trimming left V 4 bases short and J 8 bases short, with 11 bases between. The CDR3 sequence is 12 residues long. Germline V gives CDR1 LGHNA, CDR2 YNFKEQ. CDR3 sequence: CASSPPGHGYTF. Here the CDR3 DNA reads TGTGCCAGCAGCCCCCCAGGGCACGGCTACACCTTC.

The rearrangement uses TRBV4-1 and TRBJ2-2, with D hard to call. This CDR3 has 13 amino acids. Germline V gene sequence: CDR1 MGHRA, CDR2 YSYEKL. V gave up 8 bases and J gave up 7 bases, with 14 bases separating them. The CDR3 loop is CASLGSGIGELFF. As DNA, the CDR3 is TGCGCCAGCCTCGGGTCGGGCATCGGGGAGCTGTTTTTT.

The chain couples TRBV5-1 to TRBJ2-1; D unresolved. CDR3 length equals 15 residues. Trimming removed 0 bases at V and 2 bases at J, with 9 bases between. CDR1 SGHRS and CDR2 YFSETQ come from the germline V gene. The chain's CDR3 is CASSLDGSPYNEQFF. The CDR3 nucleotides read TGCGCCAGCAGCTTGGATGGCTCTCCCTACAATGAGCAGTTCTTC.

This chain links TRBV6-5 with TRBJ2-7; D could derive from TRBD1 or TRBD2 (6 bases each). There are 14 residues in the CDR3. Germline V lookup: CDR1 MNHEY, CDR2 SVGAGI. The ends were cut back, 6 bases at V and 1 base at J, with 13 bases in the middle. CDR3 nucleotides: TGTGCCAGCAGAGGGGGGATGAGATCCTACGAGCAGTACTTC. Its protein is CASRGGMRSYEQYF.

V gene TRBV9 combines with J gene TRBJ2-7; TRBD2 agrees at 13 bases. V trimming: 0 bases; J trimming: 7 bases; junction bases outside the gene matches: 7. CDR1 is SGDLS and CDR2 is YYNGEE in the germline V gene. This CDR3 region has 16 residues. DNA of the CDR3: TGTGCCAGCAGCGTAGCCCCAGGACTAGCGGGAGTGGAGCAGTACTTC. It translates to CASSVAPGLAGVEQYF.

This clone has just one count. CDR3 in amino acids: CASSLASLTDTQYF. The CDR3 DNA is TGTGCCAGCAGCTTAGCTAGCTTAACAGATACGCAGTATTTT. The V call is TRBV7-6, the J call TRBJ2-3; unclear D gene. Germline V gene sequence: CDR1 SGHVS, CDR2 FNYEAQ. The V gene lost 0 bases and the J gene lost 3 bases, with 7 bases spanning the gap. CDR3 size: 14 residues.

This clone was counted a few times. V gene TRBV28 combines with J gene TRBJ2-1; 13 bases are a match to TRBD2. Unmatched junction bases numbered 15, after V lost 5 bases and J lost 8 bases. This CDR3 contains 18 residues. Germline lookup yields CDR1 MDHEN and CDR2 SYDVKM. CDR3 loop: CASSPDPRTSGSSHEQFF. Written as DNA, the CDR3 is TGTGCCAGCAGTCCCGACCCCCGGACTAGCGGGAGTAGCCATGAGCAGTTCTTC.

This chain joins TRBV9 and TRBJ2-5, with 7 bases aligning to TRBD1. This CDR3 contains 15 residues. The trim removed 3 bases at V and 2 bases at J, leaving 7 bases unmatched. The V gene's germline CDR1 is SGDLS and CDR2 YYNGEE. The CDR3 is CASSGTGAYQETQYF. The CDR3 DNA follows: TGTGCCAGCAGCGGAACAGGGGCCTATCAAGAGACCCAGTACTTC.

The chain combines TRBV6-1 with TRBJ2-3; 8 bases agree with TRBD1. The V and J ends lost 2 bases and 4 bases, in that order; junction bases with no gene match: 5. The CDR3 is 15 amino acids. From germline, CDR1 is MNHNS and CDR2 SASEGT. The CDR3 DNA follows: TGTGCCAGCAGTGAAAGGTCCAGGGGGCCAGATACGCAGTATTTT. It is translated as CASSERSRGPDTQYF.

The V call is TRBV6-6, the J call TRBJ2-7, with 10 bases lining up with TRBD1. CDR3 length equals 14 residues. Germline lookup yields CDR1 MNHNY and CDR2 SVGAGI (reference sequence). V lost 5 bases, J lost 2 bases, and 3 bases stayed unmatched. CDR3 loop: CASSRTGGTYEQYV. The DNA of the CDR3 is TGTGCCAGCAGTAGGACAGGGGGTACCTACGAGCAGTACGTC.